Listed below are T cell receptor beta chains from one sample, sequenced in a study of blood T cell repertoires in COVID-19. Sequenced by immunoSEQ multiplex PCR; TCRdb stores in-frame clones only, minus some. The table lists approximately 150,000 clones, approximately 90% of them singletons, with 1.5% to 2% in the top ten. Sequences were obtained from peripheral blood. These receptor sequences come from a woman aged 50 to 60 with acute or convalescent COVID-19. Each CDR3 is given with its conserved first and last residue. The D gene is left open where the match is weak. Some rows have no size entry. The others give once, few or many, or a class for an expanded clone.

D gene	J gene	V gene	clone size	CDR3 DNA	CDR3 protein
TRBD1	TRBJ2-4	TRBV24-1	few	TGTGCCACCAGTGTGGGGCAGGGGGCGAGAGACATTCAGTACTTC	CATSVGQGARDIQYF
TRBD2	TRBJ2-1	TRBV14	NA	TGTGCCAGCAGCCAAGGAGCGGGGTCCTACAATGAGCAGTTCTTC	CASSQGAGSYNEQFF
TRBD2	TRBJ2-3	TRBV18	NA	TGTGCCAGCTCACCTGCGGGGGGCACAGATACGCAGTATTTT	CASSPAGGTDTQYF
TRBD2	TRBJ2-5	TRBV5-1	NA	TGCGCCAGCAGCCCTGGGACTAGCGGGATGTGGGAGACCCAGTACTTC	CASSPGTSGMWETQYF
TRBD2	TRBJ2-5	TRBV23-1	NA	TGCGCCAGCAGCCTTGACTTTCGGGCGGGAGGGCCGGTTCAACAGTCGGAGACCCAGTACTTC	CASSLDFRAGGPVQQSETQYF
TRBD2	TRBJ2-1	TRBV5-1	NA	TGCGCCAGCAGCGCTACTAGCGGGAGACGTTCCAATGAGCAGTTCTTC	CASSATSGRRSNEQFF
NA	TRBJ2-3	TRBV7-9	NA	TGTGCCAGCAGCTTAGCGCAGGGTGCCACAGATACGCAGTATTTT	CASSLAQGATDTQYF
NA	TRBJ1-3	TRBV5-4	once	TGTGCCAGCAGCCCCACTCAGGGTGCTGGAAACACCATATATTTT	CASSPTQGAGNTIYF
TRBD1	TRBJ2-5	TRBV2	NA	TGTGCCAGCCTTCGGACAGGGTCGGTAGAGACCCAGTACTTC	CASLRTGSVETQYF
NA	TRBJ2-7	TRBV27	few	TGTGCCAGCAGTCCTATACCGCGGGTCAGCTCCTACGAGCAGTACTTC	CASSPIPRVSSYEQYF
TRBD2	TRBJ2-7	TRBV2	NA	TGTGCCATAGCGGGACTAGCGGCATACGAGCAGTACTTC	CAIAGLAAYEQYF
TRBD2	TRBJ2-5	TRBV11-3	NA	TGTGCCAGCAGCTTAGCGGGGGGGAACTGGGAGACCCAGTACTTC	CASSLAGGNWETQYF
TRBD2	TRBJ2-5	TRBV7-2	NA	TGTGCCAGCAGCCTTAGCGGGAGGGCCCTTGAGACCCAGTACTTC	CASSLSGRALETQYF
TRBD1	TRBJ1-2	TRBV19	NA	TGTGCCAGTAGTATAACAGGGGATGACTATGGCTACACCTTC	CASSITGDDYGYTF
TRBD1	TRBJ2-2	TRBV19	NA	TGTGCCAGTAGTAGGGGGACAGCTGCGAACACCGGGGAGCTGTTTTTT	CASSRGTAANTGELFF
NA	TRBJ1-3	TRBV6-1	NA	TGTGCCAGCAGTGAAATCTCACGCGGGGCCAACTCTGGAAACACCATATATTTT	CASSEISRGANSGNTIYF
NA	TRBJ1-6	TRBV3-1/TRBV3-2	once	TGTGCCAGCAGCCAAATGGGAGGGTCTAATTCACCCCTCCACTTT	CASSQMGGSNSPLHF
TRBD2	TRBJ2-2	TRBV19	NA	TGTGCCACCTGGCCTAGCGGGGGTAGTCGGGAGCTGTTTTTT	CATWPSGGSRELFF
NA	TRBJ2-5	TRBV27	NA	TGTGCCAGCAGTGCACTAGCTGGGTACCAAGAGACCCAGTACTTC	CASSALAGYQETQYF
NA	TRBJ1-2	TRBV30	NA	TGTGCCTGGAGTGTATTGGGGAGTTCCTATGGCTACACCTTC	CAWSVLGSSYGYTF
TRBD1	TRBJ2-2	TRBV18	NA	TGTGCCAGCTCACCACCGACAGGGTTGAACACCGGGGAGCTGTTTTTT	CASSPPTGLNTGELFF
TRBD2	TRBJ2-1	TRBV19	NA	TGTGCCAGTGCGGGGGGCCAATTGGAACAGTTCTTC	CASAGGQLEQFF
TRBD1	TRBJ1-3	TRBV9	NA	TGTGCCAGCAGCCCTCGACAGGGGAGAAACACCATATATTTT	CASSPRQGRNTIYF
NA	TRBJ1-4	TRBV5-4	NA	TGTGCCAGCAGCTTGGGGAGTGCAACTAATGAAAAACTGTTTTTT	CASSLGSATNEKLFF
TRBD1	TRBJ2-7	TRBV29-1	NA	TGCAGCGTCGAGATGACGCGGTGGAGACAGGGTAAGGACTACGAGCAGTACTTC	CSVEMTRWRQGKDYEQYF
NA	TRBJ2-3	TRBV25-1	NA	TGTGCCAGCAGTGCCCCAGGGGTCTTCACAGATACGCAGTATTTT	CASSAPGVFTDTQYF
NA	TRBJ1-3	TRBV19	few	TGTGCCAGTGCTGGGCCCAACTCTGGAAACACCATATATTTT	CASAGPNSGNTIYF
NA	TRBJ2-3	TRBV7-2	NA	TGTGCCAGCAGCTTAAATAGCGGCACAGATACGCAGTATTTT	CASSLNSGTDTQYF
TRBD1	TRBJ1-2	TRBV7-2	NA	TGTGCCAGCAGCTCCCCCGGGACAGTCTATGGCTACACCTTC	CASSSPGTVYGYTF
NA	TRBJ1-1	TRBV19	NA	TGTGCCAGTCTCAACAGGAACACTGAAGCTTTCTTT	CASLNRNTEAFF
TRBD1	TRBJ2-1	TRBV2	NA	TGTGCCAGCACGCAGCAGGGGGCGACCTACAATGAGCAGTTCTTC	CASTQQGATYNEQFF
TRBD2	TRBJ2-5	TRBV13	NA	TGTGCCAGCAGCTCCTGGACTAGCGGGAGGGGGGAAGCAGAGACCCAGTACTTC	CASSSWTSGRGEAETQYF
NA	TRBJ1-2	TRBV19	NA	TGTGCCACCCAGGGAATCAATGGCTACACCTTC	CATQGINGYTF
NA	TRBJ1-2	TRBV3-1/TRBV3-2	NA	TGTGCCAGCAGCCAAGGTGGCAGTGGCTACACCTTC	CASSQGGSGYTF
TRBD2	TRBJ2-5	TRBV7-9	few	TGTGCCAGCAACATGGGACTAGCGGGGCCCCAAGAGACCCAGTACTTC	CASNMGLAGPQETQYF
NA	TRBJ2-7	TRBV2	once	TGTGCCAGCAGGGGGGGTGTATCCTACGAGCAGTACTTC	CASRGGVSYEQYF
TRBD2	TRBJ2-3	TRBV12-3/TRBV12-4	NA	TGTGCCAGCAGTTTAACTAGCGAGGGCACGCAGTATTTT	CASSLTSEGTQYF
NA	TRBJ1-2	TRBV5-1	NA	TGCGCCAGCAGCGACGGGGGGACGGCATCTAACTATGGCTACACCTTC	CASSDGGTASNYGYTF
NA	TRBJ2-5	TRBV18	NA	TGTGCCAGCTCACCACGGCCGGGGCAAGAGACCCAGTACTTC	CASSPRPGQETQYF
NA	TRBJ2-3	TRBV21-1	NA	TGTGCCAGGAGTTGGGGTAGCGGGGGGCCGACAGATACGCAGTATTTT	CARSWGSGGPTDTQYF
TRBD2	TRBJ2-7	TRBV3-1/TRBV3-2	NA	TGTGCCAGCAGCCAAGCCGGGACTAGCGGTTCCTACGAGCAGTACTTC	CASSQAGTSGSYEQYF
TRBD2	TRBJ2-7	TRBV7-2	NA	TGTGCCAGCAGCTTCCTACTTGGGACTAGCGAATCCTACGAGCAGTACTTC	CASSFLLGTSESYEQYF
NA	TRBJ1-5	TRBV7-3	NA	TGTGCCAGCAGCTTAGAAGGTGCAGGCTGCAATCAGCCCCAGCATTTT	CASSLEGAGCNQPQHF
NA	TRBJ1-1	TRBV30	NA	TGTGCCTATAAGCGGAGGGAAGAAACTGAAGCTTTCTTT	CAYKRREETEAFF
NA	TRBJ2-1	TRBV18	many	TGTGCCAGCTCACCACCGCTAGCCCACAATGAGCAGTTCTTC	CASSPPLAHNEQFF
NA	TRBJ2-5	TRBV10-3	once	TGTGCCATCAGTGAGGGCGGTGAAGGGACCCAGTACTTC	CAISEGGEGTQYF
TRBD1	TRBJ1-3	TRBV2	NA	TGTGCCAGCAGTGAACAGGGGGCCTTTTCTGGAAACACCATATATTTT	CASSEQGAFSGNTIYF
NA	TRBJ1-1	TRBV7-2	NA	TGTGCCAGCAGTCGTGACAGGAACACTGAAGCTTTCTTT	CASSRDRNTEAFF
TRBD1	TRBJ2-3	TRBV19	NA	TGTGCCAGTAGGGACAGGGGCTCCTTTACAGATACGCAGTATTTT	CASRDRGSFTDTQYF
NA	TRBJ2-3	TRBV7-9	NA	TGTGCCAGCAGCCCAACAGGAGATACGCAGTATTTT	CASSPTGDTQYF
NA	TRBJ1-5	TRBV19	once	TGTGCCAGTAGCGCAGGGGCGGGCAATCAGCCCCAGCATTTT	CASSAGAGNQPQHF
NA	TRBJ1-2	TRBV3-1/TRBV3-2	NA	TGTGCCAGCAGCCAGGGTTCAGGGGAGTATGGCTACACCTTC	CASSQGSGEYGYTF
TRBD1	TRBJ2-3	TRBV4-2	NA	TGTGCCAGCAGCCCGACAGGGAGCCTCACAGATACGCAGTATTTT	CASSPTGSLTDTQYF
NA	TRBJ2-7	TRBV2	NA	TGTGCCACTAGATCAGGGGATCCCTACGAGCAGTACTTC	CATRSGDPYEQYF
TRBD2	TRBJ2-2	TRBV2	once	TGTGCCAGCAGGGGGACTAGCGGGACCGGGGAGCTGTTTTTT	CASRGTSGTGELFF
NA	TRBJ2-1	TRBV5-8	NA	TGTGCCAGCAGGGATCCTCCTGGGGCTGAGCAGTTCTTC	CASRDPPGAEQFF
TRBD1	TRBJ1-4	TRBV5-1	NA	TGCGCCAGCAGCGTTGGACAGGGGGCTAATGAAAAACTGTTTTTT	CASSVGQGANEKLFF
TRBD1	TRBJ1-5	TRBV6-5	NA	TGTGCCAGCAAAGAAGGCAGGGGGAACAATCAGCCCCAGCATTTT	CASKEGRGNNQPQHF
NA	TRBJ2-1	TRBV27	NA	TGTGCCAGCAGTTTACAGGGCAATGAGCAGTTCTTC	CASSLQGNEQFF
TRBD1	TRBJ1-3	TRBV4-1	once	TGCGCCAGCAGCCAAAGACAGGGGGCATATGGAAACACCATATATTTT	CASSQRQGAYGNTIYF